This T cell receptor beta chain was observed in a study of cytomegalovirus exposure and HLA in healthy donors. Study-wide points: Specificity of three CMV-associated chains for CMV antigens was verified in vitro. According to the study, 150 to 200 TCR beta chains were cytomegalovirus-associated. Available immune exposure information was restricted to CMV serostatus only.

Primers included in the PCR were 60 Vbeta and 13 Jbeta primers. The data were produced by immunoSEQ multiplex PCR, yet TCRdb's version contains in-frame clones alone and is incomplete. The data contain approximately 170,000 clones, over 70% of them singletons. On this clone: Its antigen remains unknown.

Trimming took off 8 bases at V and 1 base at J, with 14 bases between the two ends. Germline V lookup: CDR1 SGHTA, CDR2 FQGNSA. This CDR3 is 14 amino acids long. The TCR originated in a woman aged 40 to 55 in good health and CMV-seropositive. The specimen was PBMCs. The chain has TRBV7-2 and TRBJ1-1; D remains ambiguous. The CDR3 DNA is TGTGCCAGCCGTGGCCCTCGTCGGAACACTGAAGCTTTCTTT. Translating it yields CASRGPRRNTEAFF.